These 15 T cell receptor beta chains were all obtained from the same sample, sequenced in a study of cytomegalovirus exposure and HLA in healthy donors. The PCR contained 60 Vbeta and 13 Jbeta primers. Assay: immunoSEQ multiplex PCR; the TCRdb copy retains only in-frame clones and omits some. The sample table sets out roughly 120,000 clones. Material for sequencing was PBMCs. These receptors were taken from a man aged 25-45 years in good health and CMV-seronegative.

The CDR3, as DNA: TGCAGCGTTGCTAAAGCAACTAATGAAAAACTGTTTTTT. This encodes CSVAKATNEKLFF. The chain carries TRBV29-1 and TRBJ1-4; D is unresolved. The CDR3 contains 13 residues. The germline CDR1 and CDR2 sequences are SQVTM and ANQGSEA. V was clipped by 4 bases and J by 0 bases, with 6 bases between them.

The gene calls are TRBV15 and TRBJ2-1; 14 bases fit TRBD2. Germline V gene sequence: CDR1 LNHNV, CDR2 YYDKDF (reference sequence). This CDR3 has 18 residues. J lost 2 bases, V lost 2 bases, and 5 bases had no gene match. The CDR3: CATSRPWTSGRPYNEQFF. The CDR3 bases are TGTGCCACCAGCAGACCCTGGACTAGCGGGAGGCCCTACAATGAGCAGTTCTTC.

V usage is TRBV6-5 and J usage is TRBJ1-2; 8 nucleotides line up with TRBD1. Germline values: CDR1 MNHEY, CDR2 SVGAGI. This CDR3 has 12 residues. With V trimmed by 5 bases and J by 11 bases, 7 bases remained unmatched. The CDR3 DNA reads TGTGCCAGCAGTGGACAGGGATCGGGGTACACCTTC. Its protein product is CASSGQGSGYTF.

CDR3 sequence: CASSLLIGDYYEQYF. As DNA, the CDR3 is TGCGCCAGCAGCTTACTCATCGGGGATTACTACGAGCAGTACTTC. The chain is built from TRBV4-1 and TRBJ2-7; a weak D match, TRBD2 (5 bases). Germline-derived CDR1 and CDR2 are MGHRA and YSYEKL. This CDR3 has 15 amino acids. Trimming left V 5 bases short and J 3 bases short, with 17 bases between.

The gene calls are TRBV6-6 and TRBJ2-7; 10 bases align to TRBD1. Germline-derived CDR1 and CDR2 are MNHNY and SVGAGI (reference sequence). The CDR3 runs 15 residues. Trimming removed 6 bases from V and 5 bases from J; junction bases left unmatched: 10. The CDR3 coding sequence is TGTGCCAGCAGCCGACTGGGACAGGGGACAAACGAGCAGTACTTC. This encodes CASSRLGQGTNEQYF.

The chain joins TRBV4-1 to TRBJ1-5; D perhaps matches TRBD1 (5 bases). CDR3 size: 14 residues. V shed 0 bases and J shed 9 bases, with 12 bases lying between them. Germline V CDR1 and CDR2: MGHRA, YSYEKL. The CDR3 here is CASSQEQGPRPQHF. CDR3 bases: TGCGCCAGCAGCCAAGAGCAGGGCCCCCGGCCCCAGCATTTT.

A remark on this clone: Other nucleotide sequences from this sample produce the same CDR3. The V call is TRBV6-1, the J call TRBJ1-6, with D possibly matching TRBD1 (5 bases). Germline CDR1 reads MNHNS; CDR2 reads SASEGT. The CDR3 is made up of 15 amino acids. V lost 1 base and J 14 bases, leaving 18 bases between the germline ends. The CDR3 is CASSEVGQGIEALHF. The CDR3 nucleotides read TGTGCCAGCAGTGAAGTCGGGCAGGGTATTGAAGCCCTCCACTTT.

Remarks on this clone: The sample carries other DNA sequences with the same CDR3. V gene TRBV28 combines with J gene TRBJ2-6, with a weak D call TRBD1 (6 bases). Germline CDR1 and CDR2: MDHEN and SYDVKM. V was cut by 4 bases and J by 0 bases, with 7 bases left in between. The CDR3 runs to 15 residues. The CDR3 region is CASSSTGSGANVLTF. The CDR3 bases are TGTGCCAGCAGTTCGACAGGCTCTGGGGCCAACGTCCTGACTTTC.

This chain links TRBV5-1 with TRBJ1-4, with TRBD1 as a possible D gene (6 bases). Trimming took 4 bases from V and 15 from J, leaving 19 bases between them. There are 13 residues in the CDR3. Germline V gene sequence: CDR1 SGHRS, CDR2 YFSETQ. The CDR3 coding sequence is TGCGCCAGCAGCCCGAGCCACAGGGAGAGAATGTTTTTT. As protein: CASSPSHRERMFF.

The chain employs TRBV6-6 and TRBJ1-5; maybe TRBD1 (6 bases). CDR3 size: 15 residues. Trimming left V 4 bases short and J 0 bases short, with 10 bases between. Germline assignment: CDR1 MNHNY and CDR2 SVGAGI (reference sequence). CDR3: CASSLTDSSNQPQHF. Here the CDR3 DNA reads TGTGCCAGCAGTTTGACGGACAGTAGCAATCAGCCCCAGCATTTT.

The rearrangement uses TRBV7-9 and TRBJ2-1; D gene uncertain. The length of the CDR3 is 12 residues. Deletions cut 3 bases from V and 8 bases from J, with 8 bases between. Germline CDR1 is SEHNR and CDR2 is FQNEAQ (reference sequence). Written as DNA, the CDR3 is TGTGCCAGCAGCTTTCTTTCGGATGAGCAGTTCTTC. Protein: CASSFLSDEQFF.

The rearrangement joins TRBV5-1 to TRBJ2-1; the match to TRBD2 covers 7 bases. V trimming: 0 bases; J trimming: 0 bases; junction bases outside the gene matches: 0. Germline values: CDR1 SGHRS, CDR2 YFSETQ. The CDR3 is 15 residues long. DNA for the CDR3: TGCGCCAGCAGCTTGGCTAGCGGCTCCTACAATGAGCAGTTCTTC. It is translated as CASSLASGSYNEQFF.

The V gene is TRBV21-1, the J gene TRBJ2-3; TRBD2, the table's D call, was not compared with the DNA. TRBV21-1 is flagged as a pseudogene. CDR3 size: 17 residues. The CDR3 DNA is TGTGCCAGCAGCAAAGAGCCTAGCGGGCAAATGCCAGATACGCAGTATTTT. Translated: CASSKEPSGQMPDTQYF.

The J gene is TRBJ1-1, the V gene TRBV5-1; 9 bases align to TRBD1. J lost 1 base, V lost 4 bases, and 8 bases had no gene match. Germline V lookup: CDR1 SGHRS, CDR2 YFSETQ. This CDR3 contains 16 residues. This CDR3 reads CASSMGQGYQNTEAFF. CDR3 in DNA: TGCGCCAGCAGCATGGGACAGGGATACCAGAACACTGAAGCTTTCTTT.

The chain recombines TRBV5-1 with TRBJ2-1; TRBD2 matches at 7 bases. The CDR3 runs to 12 residues. Per the germline V gene, CDR1 is SGHRS and CDR2 is YFSETQ. V lost 2 bases to trimming and J lost 7 bases; unmatched junction nucleotides: 0. The CDR3 DNA sequence: TGCGCCAGCAGCTTCGGGGGGAATGAGCAGTTCTTC. It translates to CASSFGGNEQFF.